These T cell receptor beta chains were read from a single sample in a study of beta chain features in type 1 diabetes. This table comes from immunoSEQ multiplex PCR, and its TCRdb copy is limited to in-frame clones, with some not included. The sample records about 240,000 clones, more than 11% being singletons. Material for sequencing was naive CD4+ T cells from blood. The receptors were gathered from a man younger than 40 with type 1 diabetes. CDR3s include the opening cysteine and the closing phenylalanine or tryptophan. D genes are given only for firm matches. A row's size may be missing; if present it is once, few, many or a size class.

v_gene: TRBV4-1
j_gene: TRBJ2-7
abundance: few
len: 16
d_gene: TRBD2
CDR3aa: CASSQGEAGASYEQYF
CDR3nt: TGCGCCAGCAGCCAAGGAGAAGCGGGAGCGAGCTACGAGCAGTACTTC

v_gene: TRBV9
j_gene: TRBJ2-6
abundance: few
len: 18
d_gene: TRBD2
CDR3aa: CASSVGSGGALGANVLTF
CDR3nt: TGTGCCAGCAGCGTAGGGAGCGGGGGGGCGCTCGGGGCCAACGTCCTGACTTTC

v_gene: TRBV14
j_gene: TRBJ2-5
abundance: few
len: 13
d_gene: NA
CDR3aa: CASSQGGWETQYF
CDR3nt: TGTGCCAGCAGCCAAGGCGGTTGGGAGACCCAGTACTTC

v_gene: TRBV10-3
j_gene: TRBJ2-3
abundance: few
len: 11
d_gene: NA
CDR3aa: CAISKGDTQYF
CDR3nt: TGTGCCATCTCAAAGGGGGATACGCAGTATTTT

v_gene: TRBV27
j_gene: TRBJ1-4
abundance: NA
len: 14
d_gene: NA
CDR3aa: CASRPGLPNEKLFF
CDR3nt: TGTGCCAGCAGGCCGGGACTGCCGAATGAAAAACTGTTTTTT

v_gene: TRBV2
j_gene: TRBJ2-4
abundance: NA
len: 15
d_gene: NA
CDR3aa: CASDIDVLAKNIQYF
CDR3nt: TGTGCCAGCGACATAGACGTATTAGCCAAAAACATTCAGTACTTC

v_gene: TRBV27
j_gene: TRBJ2-7
abundance: NA
len: 15
d_gene: TRBD2
CDR3aa: CASSELAGGPYEQYF
CDR3nt: TGTGCCAGCAGTGAACTAGCGGGAGGGCCTTACGAGCAGTACTTC

v_gene: TRBV11-2
j_gene: TRBJ2-1
abundance: few
len: 15
d_gene: TRBD2
CDR3aa: CASRLTSGGWDEQFF
CDR3nt: TGTGCCAGCAGGTTGACTAGCGGGGGTTGGGATGAGCAGTTCTTC

v_gene: TRBV25-1
j_gene: TRBJ2-7
abundance: NA
len: 13
d_gene: NA
CDR3aa: CASNDRRTSEQYF
CDR3nt: TGTGCCAGCAACGACAGGCGAACGTCCGAGCAGTACTTC

v_gene: TRBV9
j_gene: TRBJ2-5
abundance: NA
len: 15
d_gene: NA
CDR3aa: CASSGGVGEGETQYF
CDR3nt: TGTGCCAGCAGCGGGGGGGTGGGAGAGGGAGAGACCCAGTACTTC

v_gene: TRBV5-1
j_gene: TRBJ1-4
abundance: NA
len: 15
d_gene: TRBD1
CDR3aa: CASSLAGTGVKKLFF
CDR3nt: TGCGCCAGCAGCTTGGCCGGGACAGGGGTGAAGAAACTGTTTTTT

v_gene: TRBV2
j_gene: TRBJ1-5
abundance: NA
len: 15
d_gene: TRBD1
CDR3aa: CASKGQGARNQPQHF
CDR3nt: TGTGCCAGCAAGGGACAGGGGGCTCGCAATCAGCCCCAGCATTTT

v_gene: TRBV7-2
j_gene: TRBJ2-6
abundance: few
len: 15
d_gene: NA
CDR3aa: CASSPTFSGANVLTF
CDR3nt: TGTGCCAGCAGCCCTACCTTCTCTGGGGCCAACGTCCTGACTTTC

v_gene: TRBV7-8
j_gene: TRBJ1-1
abundance: NA
len: 13
d_gene: TRBD1
CDR3aa: CASSLGDRGPAFF
CDR3nt: TGTGCCAGCAGCTTAGGAGACAGGGGTCCGGCTTTCTTT

v_gene: TRBV5-1
j_gene: TRBJ1-1
abundance: NA
len: 15
d_gene: NA
CDR3aa: CASSTEGRGSAEAFF
CDR3nt: TGCGCCAGCAGCACGGAAGGGAGGGGGTCGGCTGAAGCTTTCTTT

v_gene: TRBV30
j_gene: TRBJ1-1
abundance: NA
len: 13
d_gene: NA
CDR3aa: CAWSPPQVPEAFF
CDR3nt: TGTGCCTGGAGCCCCCCCCAGGTCCCTGAAGCTTTCTTT

v_gene: TRBV5-1
j_gene: TRBJ1-1
abundance: few
len: 13
d_gene: NA
CDR3aa: CASRISSNTEAFF
CDR3nt: TGCGCCAGCAGGATTTCCAGTAACACTGAAGCTTTCTTT

v_gene: TRBV23-1
j_gene: TRBJ1-1
abundance: NA
len: 14
d_gene: NA
CDR3aa: CARSREEKGTEAFF
CDR3nt: TGCGCCAGAAGTCGTGAGGAGAAAGGCACTGAAGCTTTCTTT

v_gene: TRBV7-2
j_gene: TRBJ2-1
abundance: NA
len: 15
d_gene: NA
CDR3aa: CASSGLTGAYNEQFF
CDR3nt: TGTGCCAGCAGTGGCTTGACAGGAGCCTACAATGAGCAGTTCTTC

v_gene: TRBV30
j_gene: TRBJ1-5
abundance: NA
len: 13
d_gene: NA
CDR3aa: CAWSVQDNQPQHF
CDR3nt: TGTGCCTGGAGTGTACAGGACAATCAGCCCCAGCACTTT

v_gene: TRBV7-9
j_gene: TRBJ2-7
abundance: NA
len: 13
d_gene: TRBD2
CDR3aa: CASSLAGGREQYF
CDR3nt: TGTGCCAGCAGCCTAGCGGGGGGGCGCGAGCAGTACTTC

v_gene: TRBV7-9
j_gene: TRBJ2-7
abundance: NA
len: 18
d_gene: NA
CDR3aa: CASSLGAGAGSGSYEQYF
CDR3nt: TGTGCCAGCAGCTTAGGGGCCGGGGCGGGATCGGGGTCCTACGAGCAGTACTTC

v_gene: TRBV4-1
j_gene: TRBJ2-1
abundance: NA
len: 15
d_gene: TRBD1
CDR3aa: CASSREGDSYNEQFF
CDR3nt: TGCGCCAGCAGCCGCGAGGGGGACAGCTACAATGAGCAGTTCTTC

v_gene: TRBV7-6
j_gene: TRBJ2-1
abundance: NA
len: 16
d_gene: TRBD1
CDR3aa: CASSFGTGVGRNEQFF
CDR3nt: TGTGCCAGCAGCTTCGGTACAGGGGTAGGAAGGAATGAGCAGTTCTTC

v_gene: TRBV18
j_gene: TRBJ2-2
abundance: NA
len: 14
d_gene: NA
CDR3aa: CASSAQEGSGELFF
CDR3nt: TGTGCCAGCTCGGCACAGGAGGGATCCGGGGAGCTGTTTTTT

v_gene: TRBV10-3
j_gene: TRBJ2-1
abundance: NA
len: 13
d_gene: TRBD2
CDR3aa: CAIGGLAYNEQFF
CDR3nt: TGTGCCATCGGGGGACTAGCGTACAATGAGCAGTTCTTC

v_gene: TRBV6-6
j_gene: TRBJ1-5
abundance: NA
len: 13
d_gene: NA
CDR3aa: CASTREGSQPQHF
CDR3nt: TGTGCCAGCACAAGGGAAGGGAGTCAGCCCCAGCATTTT

v_gene: TRBV5-1
j_gene: TRBJ2-7
abundance: NA
len: 14
d_gene: TRBD1
CDR3aa: CASRVGTGSYEQYF
CDR3nt: TGCGCCAGCAGGGTCGGGACAGGGTCCTACGAGCAGTACTTC

v_gene: TRBV5-4
j_gene: TRBJ2-1
abundance: NA
len: 13
d_gene: NA
CDR3aa: CASSLPQGGEQFF
CDR3nt: TGTGCCAGCAGCTTGCCCCAGGGGGGTGAGCAGTTCTTC

v_gene: TRBV5-4
j_gene: TRBJ2-1
abundance: NA
len: 16
d_gene: TRBD1
CDR3aa: CASSLADRLMYNEQFF
CDR3nt: TGTGCCAGCAGCTTGGCGGACAGGTTGATGTACAATGAGCAGTTCTTC

v_gene: TRBV7-9
j_gene: TRBJ1-1
abundance: NA
len: 12
d_gene: NA
CDR3aa: CASSPRGTEAFF
CDR3nt: TGTGCCAGCAGTCCCCGGGGCACTGAAGCTTTCTTT

v_gene: TRBV5-1
j_gene: TRBJ2-7
abundance: few
len: 14
d_gene: TRBD1
CDR3aa: CASSPRDSRYEQYF
CDR3nt: TGCGCCAGCAGCCCCCGGGACAGCCGGTACGAGCAGTACTTC

v_gene: TRBV11-2
j_gene: TRBJ2-5
abundance: NA
len: 12
d_gene: NA
CDR3aa: CASSSIQETQYF
CDR3nt: TGTGCCAGCAGCTCAATCCAAGAGACCCAGTACTTC

v_gene: TRBV5-6
j_gene: TRBJ2-2
abundance: NA
len: 15
d_gene: NA
CDR3aa: CASSLGWTNTGELFF
CDR3nt: TGTGCCAGCAGCTTGGGCTGGACAAACACCGGGGAGCTGTTTTTT

v_gene: TRBV15
j_gene: TRBJ1-2
abundance: few
len: 15
d_gene: TRBD1
CDR3aa: CATSRDYRDSYGYTF
CDR3nt: TGTGCCACCAGCAGAGATTACCGGGACAGCTATGGCTACACCTTC

v_gene: TRBV4-2
j_gene: TRBJ2-7
abundance: NA
len: 14
d_gene: TRBD2
CDR3aa: CASSQEGSGGRQYF
CDR3nt: TGTGCCAGCAGCCAAGAAGGGAGCGGGGGGAGGCAGTACTTC

v_gene: TRBV6-5
j_gene: TRBJ2-7
abundance: once
len: 15
d_gene: TRBD1
CDR3aa: CASRPAGQGFREQYF
CDR3nt: TGTGCCAGCAGACCGGCGGGACAGGGATTCCGCGAGCAGTACTTC

v_gene: TRBV27
j_gene: TRBJ1-5
abundance: NA
len: 16
d_gene: TRBD1
CDR3aa: CASSRLGTGSHQPQHF
CDR3nt: TGTGCCAGCAGCCGCCTGGGGACAGGGAGCCATCAGCCCCAGCATTTT

v_gene: TRBV19
j_gene: TRBJ1-1
abundance: few
len: 15
d_gene: TRBD1
CDR3aa: CASSNRGAMNTEAFF
CDR3nt: TGTGCCAGTAGTAACAGGGGGGCCATGAACACTGAAGCTTTCTTT

v_gene: TRBV18
j_gene: TRBJ2-1
abundance: NA
len: 16
d_gene: TRBD1
CDR3aa: CASSPGTAGSYNEQFF
CDR3nt: TGTGCCAGCTCACCTGGGACAGCCGGCTCCTACAATGAGCAGTTCTTC

v_gene: TRBV6-4
j_gene: TRBJ2-3
abundance: NA
len: 9
d_gene: NA
CDR3aa: CASRVGTYF
CDR3nt: TGTGCCAGCAGAGTCGGGACTTATTTT

v_gene: TRBV10-3
j_gene: TRBJ2-3
abundance: NA
len: 14
d_gene: TRBD2
CDR3aa: CATNPNFSGDTQYF
CDR3nt: TGTGCCACAAACCCAAACTTTAGCGGGGATACGCAGTATTTT

v_gene: TRBV5-1
j_gene: TRBJ2-7
abundance: few
len: 15
d_gene: NA
CDR3aa: CASSLAGTGAYEQYF
CDR3nt: TGCGCCAGCAGCTTGGCCGGGACGGGAGCCTACGAGCAGTACTTC

v_gene: TRBV29-1
j_gene: TRBJ1-1
abundance: NA
len: 14
d_gene: NA
CDR3aa: CSVEDPGVVTEAFF
CDR3nt: TGCAGCGTTGAAGACCCAGGGGTGGTCACTGAAGCTTTCTTT

v_gene: TRBV2
j_gene: TRBJ2-4
abundance: NA
len: 15
d_gene: TRBD2
CDR3aa: CASSDQRGGINIQYF
CDR3nt: TGTGCCAGCAGTGACCAGCGGGGGGGAATAAACATTCAGTACTTC

v_gene: TRBV29-1
j_gene: TRBJ2-7
abundance: few
len: 14
d_gene: NA
CDR3aa: CSVGYWGRTYEQYF
CDR3nt: TGCAGCGTTGGGTATTGGGGCAGAACCTACGAGCAGTACTTC

v_gene: TRBV6-5
j_gene: TRBJ1-2
abundance: NA
len: 15
d_gene: NA
CDR3aa: CASTNSGVANYGYTF
CDR3nt: TGTGCCAGCACCAACAGCGGGGTAGCTAACTATGGCTACACCTTC

v_gene: TRBV11-2
j_gene: TRBJ2-5
abundance: few
len: 13
d_gene: NA
CDR3aa: CASSLGAVETQYF
CDR3nt: TGTGCCAGCAGCTTGGGGGCTGTGGAGACCCAGTACTTC

v_gene: TRBV5-1
j_gene: TRBJ1-1
abundance: few
len: 13
d_gene: NA
CDR3aa: CASSFLRNTEAFF
CDR3nt: TGCGCCAGCAGCTTTCTTCGGAACACTGAAGCTTTCTTT

v_gene: TRBV15
j_gene: TRBJ2-7
abundance: few
len: 16
d_gene: NA
CDR3aa: CATSRDTVAASYEQYF
CDR3nt: TGTGCCACCAGCAGAGATACGGTAGCGGCCTCCTACGAGCAGTACTTC

v_gene: TRBV5-1
j_gene: TRBJ2-7
abundance: few
len: 14
d_gene: TRBD1
CDR3aa: CASSARDRVSEQYF
CDR3nt: TGCGCCAGCAGCGCCCGGGACAGGGTAAGCGAGCAGTACTTC

v_gene: TRBV9
j_gene: TRBJ2-1
abundance: NA
len: 15
d_gene: TRBD1
CDR3aa: CASSVGTDSYNEQFF
CDR3nt: TGTGCCAGCAGCGTCGGGACAGACTCCTACAATGAGCAGTTCTTC

v_gene: TRBV5-4
j_gene: TRBJ2-7
abundance: NA
len: 13
d_gene: TRBD1
CDR3aa: CASRDRDSYEQYF
CDR3nt: TGTGCCAGCCGGGACAGGGACTCCTACGAGCAGTACTTC

v_gene: TRBV19
j_gene: TRBJ2-1
abundance: NA
len: 15
d_gene: TRBD2
CDR3aa: CASSGAGLSYNEQFF
CDR3nt: TGTGCCAGTAGTGGAGCGGGACTATCCTACAATGAGCAGTTCTTC

v_gene: TRBV7-2
j_gene: TRBJ2-2
abundance: few
len: 16
d_gene: NA
CDR3aa: CASSPQAGINTGELFF
CDR3nt: TGTGCCAGCAGCCCCCAGGCGGGGATAAACACCGGGGAGCTGTTTTTT

v_gene: TRBV29-1
j_gene: TRBJ1-2
abundance: few
len: 13
d_gene: NA
CDR3aa: CSVGKQDSYGYTF
CDR3nt: TGCAGCGTTGGGAAACAGGACAGCTATGGCTACACCTTC